Below are 24 T cell receptor beta chains sequenced from a single sample in a study of shared clonotypes between healthy human individuals. Profiling relied on immunoSEQ multiplex PCR, and the TCRdb table lists in-frame clones only, not all of them. The repertoire holds 1,400,000 or so clones, with just under 99% as singletons. Input material: naive CD4+ T cells sorted from blood. Subset described: CD45RA+ positively selected. Source of these receptors: a man aged 30 to 45 in good health.

Concerning this clone itself: Other DNA sequences of this sample code for an identical CDR3. The gene calls are TRBV20-1 and TRBJ2-7; weak D call: TRBD2 (5 bases). The CDR3 has 11 residues. V lost 5 bases and J lost 2, with 7 bases in between. Germline V gives CDR1 DFQATT, CDR2 SNEGSKA (reference sequence). CDR3 residues: CSAPGTYEQYF. CDR3 DNA sequence: TGCAGTGCTCCGGGGACCTACGAGCAGTACTTC.

This rearrangement joins TRBV29-1 to TRBJ2-3, with 9 bases fitting TRBD2. There are 15 residues in the CDR3. Losses at the gene ends were 4 bases for V and 4 bases for J; bases not matched to a gene: 9. CDR1 and CDR2 from the germline V gene are SQVTM and ANQGSEA. The CDR3 region is CSVGFSGSYADTQYF. The CDR3 DNA reads TGCAGCGTTGGGTTTAGCGGGAGTTATGCAGATACGCAGTATTTT.

V and J are TRBV11-2 and TRBJ2-7, with D uncertain. V lost 1 base and J 0 bases, leaving 10 bases between the germline ends. Per germline, CDR1 SGHAT and CDR2 FQNNGV. The CDR3 is 15 residues long. The CDR3 is CASSLGPHGSYEQYF. Here the CDR3 DNA reads TGTGCCAGCAGCTTAGGACCTCACGGCTCCTACGAGCAGTACTTC. Full variable domain (rest looked up from reference TRBV11-2 and TRBJ2-7): EAGVAQSPRYKIIEKRQSVAFWCNPISGHATLYWYQQILGQGPKLLIQFQNNGVVDDSQLPKDRFSAERLKGVDSTLKIQPAKLEDSAVYLCASSLGPHGSYEQYFGPGTRLTVT.

The chain recombines TRBV19 with TRBJ2-7, with D hard to call. With 2 bases removed from V and 0 bases from J, the gap between germline ends came to 8 bases. Germline loops: CDR1 LNHDA, CDR2 SQIVND (reference sequence). This CDR3 is built from 14 residues. The CDR3 spells CASSIQRYSYEQYF. The CDR3 DNA reads as TGTGCCAGTAGTATACAACGGTACTCCTACGAGCAGTACTTC. Full variable domain (rest looked up from reference TRBV19 and TRBJ2-7): DGGITQSPKYLFRKEGQNVTLSCEQNLNHDAMYWYRQDPGQGLRLIYYSQIVNDFQKGDIAEGYSVSREKKESFPLTVTSAQKNPTAFYLCASSIQRYSYEQYFGPGTRLTVT.

In the case of this clone: The same CDR3 also results from other DNA sequences found in this sample. The chain couples TRBV7-2 to TRBJ1-5, with D unresolved. Germline lookup yields CDR1 SGHTA and CDR2 FQGNSA. This CDR3 contains 13 residues. V lost 1 base to trimming and J lost 5 bases, with 6 bases between them. The DNA of the CDR3 is TGTGCCAGCAGCTTAGTCCAAGATCAGCCCCAGCATTTT. It yields the protein CASSLVQDQPQHF.

This rearrangement joins TRBV7-3 to TRBJ1-1, with D perhaps TRBD1 (5 bases). Trimming cost V 5 bases and J 4 bases, with 20 bases left between them. Germline lookup yields CDR1 SGHTA and CDR2 FQGTGA. This CDR3 is built from 16 residues. The CDR3 bases are TGTGCCAGCAGCGCATTGGGTAGGGACTTGGGCACTGAAGCTTTCTTT. Encoded protein: CASSALGRDLGTEAFF.

The chain combines TRBV10-2 with TRBJ2-7; 13 bases fit TRBD2. The CDR3 is 15 amino acids. Germline V gives CDR1 WSHSY, CDR2 SAAADI. V trimming: 10 bases; J trimming: 6 bases; junction bases outside the gene matches: 12. In nucleotides, the CDR3 is TGCGCCATCGGACTAGCGGGAGATCGGACGGGCGAGCAGTACTTC. It yields the protein CAIGLAGDRTGEQYF.

Points on this clone: Different DNA sequences within this sample yield the same CDR3. The rearrangement uses TRBV18 and TRBJ2-1; TRBD1 might be the D (5 bases). There are 12 residues in the CDR3. The germline V and J ends were trimmed by 3 bases and 7 bases, with 7 bases remaining between them. Germline V gene data show CDR1 as KGHSH and CDR2 as LQKENI. CDR3 loop: CASSPQGNEQFF. The DNA of the CDR3 is TGTGCCAGCTCACCCCAGGGTAATGAGCAGTTCTTC.

To note about this clone: Other DNA sequences in the sample encode the same CDR3. The chain recombines TRBV18 with TRBJ2-3; D remains ambiguous. The V end lost 1 base, the J end lost 2 bases, and 4 bases lay between the germline ends. CDR3 length: 13 residues. Looked up from germline, CDR1 is KGHSH and CDR2 is LQKENI. The CDR3 protein is CASSPRTTDTQYF. The CDR3 DNA is TGTGCCAGCTCACCACGTACCACAGATACGCAGTATTTT. The full variable domain, in which reference TRBV18 and TRBJ2-3 provide the parts outside the CDR3, is NAGVMQNPRHLVRRRGQEARLRCSPMKGHSHVYWYRQLPEEGLKFMVYLQKENIIDESGMPKERFSAEFPKEGPSILRIQQVVRGDSAAYFCASSPRTTDTQYFGPGTRLTVL.

The gene calls are TRBV20-1 and TRBJ2-5; D is undetermined. The CDR3 has 8 amino acids. Germline V gene sequence: CDR1 DFQATT, CDR2 SNEGSKA (reference sequence). Trimming shortened V by 5 bases and J by 12 bases, and 7 bases separated the two germline ends. The CDR3, as DNA: TGCAGTGCTCACTCTGAGTACTTC. Translated: CSAHSEYF.

The V call is TRBV7-2, the J call TRBJ2-3; D call uncertain. This CDR3 is built from 14 residues. Germline CDR1 SGHTA, CDR2 FQGNSA. With 1 base removed from V and 4 bases from J, the gap between germline ends came to 9 bases. The CDR3 DNA reads TGTGCCAGCAGCTTAGTAGGTCACCCAGATACGCAGTATTTT. Its translation is CASSLVGHPDTQYF.

The CDR3 protein is CASSESRAASYEQYF. DNA for the CDR3: TGTGCCAGCAGTGAATCTCGCGCGGCGTCCTACGAGCAGTACTTC. This chain joins TRBV25-1 and TRBJ2-7; no definite D call. From germline, CDR1 is MGHDK and CDR2 SYGVNS. The length of the CDR3 is 15 residues. V was clipped by 1 base and J by 1 base, with 11 bases between them.

This clone was recorded once. V usage is TRBV5-1 and J usage is TRBJ2-1; 7 positions agree with TRBD2. The CDR3 covers 15 residues. Germline V CDR1 and CDR2: SGHRS, YFSETQ. Trimming removed 4 bases from V and 6 bases from J; junction bases left unmatched: 10. CDR3 DNA sequence: TGCGCCAGCAGCCTGGGAGGGGCGGGTCTCAATGAGCAGTTCTTC. It is translated as CASSLGGAGLNEQFF.

The chain carries TRBV11-3 and TRBJ1-5; 9 bases line up with TRBD1. The CDR3 has 16 amino acids. The germline CDR1 and CDR2 sequences are SGHNT and YENEEA. V shed 1 base and J 7 bases; nucleotides not matched to a gene: 8. CDR3 residues: CASSLGDTGGRQPQHF. CDR3 sequence (DNA): TGTGCCAGCAGCTTAGGAGACACAGGGGGCCGCCAGCCCCAGCATTTT. The full variable domain, its missing parts supplied by reference TRBV11-3 and TRBJ1-5, is EAGVVQSPRYKIIEKKQPVAFWCNPISGHNTLYWYLQNLGQGPELLIRYENEEAVDDSQLPKDRFSAERLKGVDSTLKIQPAELGDSAVYLCASSLGDTGGRQPQHFGDGTRLSIL.

The rearrangement joins TRBV19 to TRBJ1-5; D might be TRBD1 (5 bases). The germline V gene has CDR1 LNHDA and CDR2 SQIVND (reference sequence). Trimming cost V 7 bases and J 5 bases, with 12 bases left between them. The CDR3 has 13 residues. The CDR3 region is CASTLGGYQPQHF. DNA for the CDR3: TGTGCCAGTACCCTGGGGGGTTATCAGCCCCAGCATTTT.

The CDR3 loop is CASSNRQNTGELFF. In DNA, the CDR3 is TGTGCCAGCAGTAACAGGCAAAACACCGGGGAGCTGTTTTTT. The chain combines TRBV5-8 with TRBJ2-2; D perhaps matches TRBD1 (5 bases). CDR1 and CDR2 (germline): SGHTS, YDEGEE. This CDR3 is built from 14 residues. Trimming cost V 5 bases and J 2 bases, with 10 bases left between them.

This rearrangement joins TRBV11-3 to TRBJ2-1; TRBD2 matches 8 bases. This CDR3 is built from 14 residues. Trimming removed 5 bases from V and 6 bases from J; junction bases left unmatched: 6. CDR1 SGHNT and CDR2 YENEEA come from the germline V gene. Here the CDR3 reads CASSLGTSGNEQFF. The CDR3 region has the DNA TGTGCCAGCAGCCTCGGGACTAGTGGCAATGAGCAGTTCTTC.

This clone was counted a few times. This specimen includes other DNA sequences encoding the same CDR3. The V and J genes are TRBV5-1 and TRBJ2-2; no clear D gene. Germline V gene lookup returns CDR1 SGHRS and CDR2 YFSETQ. V dropped 0 bases and J dropped 1 base, with 4 bases sitting between them. The CDR3 contains 14 residues. Written as DNA, the CDR3 is TGCGCCAGCAGCTTGGCCGGGAACACCGGGGAGCTGTTTTTT. This translates into CASSLAGNTGELFF. Full variable domain (rest looked up from reference TRBV5-1 and TRBJ2-2): KAGVTQTPRYLIKTRGQQVTLSCSPISGHRSVSWYQQTPGQGLQFLFEYFSETQRNKGNFPGRFSGRQFSNSRSEMNVSTLELGDSALYLCASSLAGNTGELFFGEGSRLTVL.

CDR3 nucleotide sequence: TGTGCCAGCAGCGCAAATAGCGGGAGGGCTGGCGAGCAGTACTTC. Translation: CASSANSGRAGEQYF. The chain uses TRBV9 and TRBJ2-7; 11 bases are shared with TRBD2. CDR1 and CDR2 (germline): SGDLS, YYNGEE. V shed 3 bases and J 6 bases; nucleotides not matched to a gene: 8. The CDR3 extends over 15 amino acids. The full variable domain, completed using reference TRBV9 and TRBJ2-7, is DSGVTQTPKHLITATGQRVTLRCSPRSGDLSVYWYQQSLDQGLQFLIQYYNGEERAKGNILERFSAQQFPDLHSELNLSSLELGDSALYFCASSANSGRAGEQYFGPGTRLTVT.

This sequence joins TRBV7-2 and TRBJ1-5; D is possibly TRBD1 (6 bases). CDR1 and CDR2 (germline): SGHTA, FQGNSA. This CDR3 has 14 amino acids. The V and J ends lost 2 bases and 6 bases respectively, with 11 bases between them. This CDR3 reads CASSLTGGGQPQHF. The CDR3 nucleotides read TGTGCCAGCAGCTTAACCGGGGGCGGTCAGCCCCAGCATTTT.

The rearrangement uses TRBV7-9 and TRBJ1-5; 9 bases are shared with TRBD1. The CDR3 has 14 residues. Germline lookup yields CDR1 SEHNR and CDR2 FQNEAQ (reference sequence). V was pared by 5 bases and J by 7 bases, with 6 bases of the junction left unmatched. The CDR3 coding sequence is TGTGCCAGCAGCCCACAGGGGGCGCGGCAGCCCCAGCATTTT. Its translation is CASSPQGARQPQHF. Based on the CDR3 plus reference TRBV7-9 and TRBJ1-5, the full variable domain is DTGVSQNPRHKITKRGQNVTFRCDPISEHNRLYWYRQTLGQGPEFLTYFQNEAQLEKSRLLSDRFSAERPKGSFSTLEIQRTEQGDSAMYLCASSPQGARQPQHFGDGTRLSIL.

V is TRBV7-9 and J is TRBJ1-1; no firm D call. Germline CDR1 SEHNR, CDR2 FQNEAQ (reference sequence). With 5 bases removed from V and 0 bases from J, the gap between germline ends came to 13 bases. CDR3 size: 15 residues. DNA for the CDR3: TGTGCCAGCAGCGCTGCGGCCCCTATGAACACTGAAGCTTTCTTT. The encoded protein is CASSAAAPMNTEAFF.

With respect to this clone: Other DNA sequences in this specimen translate into the identical CDR3. The chain employs TRBV25-1 and TRBJ1-4; no clear D. The V end was cut by 1 base, the J end by 7 bases, with 10 bases between. The germline V gene encodes CDR1 MGHDK and CDR2 SYGVNS. The CDR3 totals 14 residues. This chain's CDR3 is CASSEWGGGEKLFF. In DNA form, the CDR3 reads TGTGCCAGCAGTGAATGGGGAGGCGGTGAAAAACTGTTTTTT.

The chain employs TRBV14 and TRBJ2-1; 8 bases are shared with TRBD1. V was clipped by 3 bases and J by 6 bases; unmatched bases: 7. This CDR3 spans 15 amino acids. Germline V gene sequence: CDR1 SGHDN, CDR2 FVKESK. CDR3 in amino acids: CASSQRQGRGNEQFF. CDR3 bases: TGTGCCAGCAGCCAGAGACAGGGGCGGGGCAATGAGCAGTTCTTC.